This entry is about one T cell receptor beta chain. These data belong to a study of blood T cell repertoires in COVID-19. Study in general: COVID-19 samples collected from the United States, Italy and Spain covered acute and convalescent phases. PBMCs, B-cell-depleted T cells, or T cells provided the cDNA or gDNA that made up the material.

CDR1 is SNHLY and CDR2 is FYNNEI in the germline V gene. CDR3 length equals 14 residues. The ends were cut back, 7 bases at V and 1 base at J, with 13 bases in the middle. Original processing notes: Amplification of reference gene primers was used by the study to estimate nucleated cell counts. Using immunoSEQ multiplex PCR, the repertoire was profiled, and TCRdb retains in-frame clones only, with some absent. Clone size and the V and J calls come from that table; the DNA yielded D and trimming. The data hold hundreds of thousands of clones, with roughly 84% observed a single time. Sample: peripheral blood. The chain combines TRBV2 with TRBJ1-1; no clear D. The TCR originated in a woman older than 75 with active or convalescent COVID-19. The CDR3 reads CASTNSGRNTEAFF. As DNA, the CDR3 is TGTGCCAGCACCAACTCTGGGAGGAACACTGAAGCTTTCTTT.